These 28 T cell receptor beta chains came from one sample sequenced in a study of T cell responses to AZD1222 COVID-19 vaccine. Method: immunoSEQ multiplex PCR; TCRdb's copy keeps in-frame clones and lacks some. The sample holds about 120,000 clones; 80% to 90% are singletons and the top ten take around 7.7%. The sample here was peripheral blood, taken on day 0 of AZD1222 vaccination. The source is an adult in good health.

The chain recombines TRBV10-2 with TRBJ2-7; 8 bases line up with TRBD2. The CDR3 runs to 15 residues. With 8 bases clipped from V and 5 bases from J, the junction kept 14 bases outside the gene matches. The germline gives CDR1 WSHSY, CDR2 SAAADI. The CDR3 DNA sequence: TGCGCCAGCCTACCGGGAGGGCGGGGGACCCACGAGCAGTACTTC. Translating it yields CASLPGGRGTHEQYF.

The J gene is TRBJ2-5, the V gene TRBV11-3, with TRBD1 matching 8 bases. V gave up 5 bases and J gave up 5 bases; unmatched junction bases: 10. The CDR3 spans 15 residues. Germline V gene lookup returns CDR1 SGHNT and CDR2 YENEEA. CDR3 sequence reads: CASSRTTGVGETQYF. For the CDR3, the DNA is TGTGCCAGCAGCCGAACGACAGGGGTAGGGGAGACCCAGTACTTC. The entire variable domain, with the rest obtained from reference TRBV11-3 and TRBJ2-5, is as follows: EAGVVQSPRYKIIEKKQPVAFWCNPISGHNTLYWYLQNLGQGPELLIRYENEEAVDDSQLPKDRFSAERLKGVDSTLKIQPAELGDSAVYLCASSRTTGVGETQYFGPGTRLLVL.

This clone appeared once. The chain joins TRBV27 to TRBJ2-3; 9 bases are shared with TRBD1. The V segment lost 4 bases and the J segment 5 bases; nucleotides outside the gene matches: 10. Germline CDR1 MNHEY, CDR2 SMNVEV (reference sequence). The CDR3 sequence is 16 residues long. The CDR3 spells CASSSGRGTGRDTQYF. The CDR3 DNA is TGTGCCAGCAGTTCTGGCCGAGGGACAGGGAGAGATACGCAGTATTTT.

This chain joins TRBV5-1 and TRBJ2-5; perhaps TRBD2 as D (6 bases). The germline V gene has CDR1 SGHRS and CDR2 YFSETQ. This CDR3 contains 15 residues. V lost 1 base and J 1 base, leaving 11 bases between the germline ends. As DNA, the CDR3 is TGCGCCAGCAGCTTGACGGGAGTGGTCCAAGAGACCCAGTACTTC. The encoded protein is CASSLTGVVQETQYF.

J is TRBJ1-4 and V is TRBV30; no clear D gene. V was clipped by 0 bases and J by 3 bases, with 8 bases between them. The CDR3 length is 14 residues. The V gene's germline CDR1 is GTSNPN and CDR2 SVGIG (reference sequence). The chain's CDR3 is CAWSVGRPNEKLFF. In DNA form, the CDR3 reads TGTGCCTGGAGTGTAGGCCGGCCTAATGAAAAACTGTTTTTT. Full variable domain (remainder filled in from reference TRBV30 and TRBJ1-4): SQTIHQWPATLVQPVGSPLSLECTVEGTSNPNLYWYRQAAGRGLQLLFYSVGIGQISSEVPQNLSASRPQDRQFILSSKKLLLSDSGFYLCAWSVGRPNEKLFFGSGTQLSVL.

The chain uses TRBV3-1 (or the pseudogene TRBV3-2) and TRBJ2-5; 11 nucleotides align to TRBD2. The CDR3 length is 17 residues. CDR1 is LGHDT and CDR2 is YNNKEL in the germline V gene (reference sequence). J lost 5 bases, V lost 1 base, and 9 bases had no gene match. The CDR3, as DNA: TGTGCCAGCAGCCAAGGGCTTAGCGGGGGGGTCGGGGAGACCCAGTACTTC. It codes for CASSQGLSGGVGETQYF.

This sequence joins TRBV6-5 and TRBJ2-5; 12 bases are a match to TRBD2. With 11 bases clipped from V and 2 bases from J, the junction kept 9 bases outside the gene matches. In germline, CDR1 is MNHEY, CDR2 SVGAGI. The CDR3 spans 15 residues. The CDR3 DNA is TGTGCCTCCCGCCCCGGGACTAGCGGGCAAGAGACCCAGTACTTC. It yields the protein CASRPGTSGQETQYF.

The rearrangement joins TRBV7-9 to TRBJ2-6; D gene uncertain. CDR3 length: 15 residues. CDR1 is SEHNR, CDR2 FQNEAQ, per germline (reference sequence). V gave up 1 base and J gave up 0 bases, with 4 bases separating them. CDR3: CASSLVLSGANVLTF. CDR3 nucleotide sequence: TGTGCCAGCAGCTTAGTCCTCTCTGGGGCCAACGTCCTGACTTTC.

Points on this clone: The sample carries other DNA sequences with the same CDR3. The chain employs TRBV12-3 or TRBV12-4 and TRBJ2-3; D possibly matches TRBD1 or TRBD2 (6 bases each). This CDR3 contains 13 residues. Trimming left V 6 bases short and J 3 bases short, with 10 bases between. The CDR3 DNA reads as TGTGCCAGCAGACAAGGGGGGACAGATACGCAGTATTTT. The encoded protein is CASRQGGTDTQYF.

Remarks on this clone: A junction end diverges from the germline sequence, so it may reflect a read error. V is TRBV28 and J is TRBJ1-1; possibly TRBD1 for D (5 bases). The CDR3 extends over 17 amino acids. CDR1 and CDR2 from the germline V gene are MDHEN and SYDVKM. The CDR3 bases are TGTGCCAGCAGTCCAAGACCAGGGTATCTCCCGAACGCTGAAGCTTTCTTT. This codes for CASSPRPGYLPNAEAFF.

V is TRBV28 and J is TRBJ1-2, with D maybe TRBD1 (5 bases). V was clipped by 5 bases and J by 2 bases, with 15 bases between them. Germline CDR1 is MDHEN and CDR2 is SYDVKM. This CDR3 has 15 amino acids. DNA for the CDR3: TGTGCCAGCAGTATCCCTCCAGGGCGAAACTATGGCTACACCTTC. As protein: CASSIPPGRNYGYTF.

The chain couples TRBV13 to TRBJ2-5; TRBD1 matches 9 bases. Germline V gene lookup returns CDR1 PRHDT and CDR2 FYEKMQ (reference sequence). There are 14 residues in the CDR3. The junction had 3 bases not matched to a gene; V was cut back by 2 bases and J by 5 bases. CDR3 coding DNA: TGTGCCAGCAGCTTATCTGGGACAGGGGAGACCCAGTACTTC. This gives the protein CASSLSGTGETQYF.

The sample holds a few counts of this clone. CDR3 in DNA: TGTGCCAGCAGTTTCCGGCAGACTAACTATGGCTACACCTTC. It yields the protein CASSFRQTNYGYTF. This chain joins TRBV28 and TRBJ1-2; no definite D call. Germline V gene data show CDR1 as MDHEN and CDR2 as SYDVKM. Between the trimmed V and J ends, which lost 3 bases and 0 bases, there was a span of 8 bases. There are 14 residues in the CDR3.

The CDR3 DNA reads as TGTGCCAGCAAAGCGTACCACGGAGTACAAGAGACCCAGTACTTC. This encodes CASKAYHGVQETQYF. The rearrangement joins TRBV2 to TRBJ2-5; D is unresolved. Germline values: CDR1 SNHLY, CDR2 FYNNEI. V lost 7 bases and J lost 2, with 17 bases in between. The CDR3 is 15 amino acids. Variable domain in full (rest from reference TRBV2 and TRBJ2-5): EPEVTQTPSHQVTQMGQEVILRCVPISNHLYFYWYRQILGQKVEFLVSFYNNEISEKSEIFDDQFSVERPDGSNFTLKIRSTKLEDSAMYFCASKAYHGVQETQYFGPGTRLLVL.

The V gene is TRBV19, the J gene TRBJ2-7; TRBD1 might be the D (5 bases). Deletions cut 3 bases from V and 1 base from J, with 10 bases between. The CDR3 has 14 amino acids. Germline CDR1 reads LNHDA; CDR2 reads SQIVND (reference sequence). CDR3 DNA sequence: TGTGCCAGTAGTATTCAGCCAGGGTCCTACGAGCAGTACTTC. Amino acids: CASSIQPGSYEQYF.

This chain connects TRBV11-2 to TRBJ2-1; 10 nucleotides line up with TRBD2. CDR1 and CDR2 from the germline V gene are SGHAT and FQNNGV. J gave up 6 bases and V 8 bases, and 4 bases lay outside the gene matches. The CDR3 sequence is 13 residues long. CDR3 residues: CASLAGAINEQFF. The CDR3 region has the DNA TGTGCCAGCCTAGCGGGAGCGATCAATGAGCAGTTCTTC.

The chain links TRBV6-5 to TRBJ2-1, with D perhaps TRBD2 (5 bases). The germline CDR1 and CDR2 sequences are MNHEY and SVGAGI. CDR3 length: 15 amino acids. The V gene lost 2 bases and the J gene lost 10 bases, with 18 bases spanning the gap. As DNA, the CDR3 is TGTGCCAGCAGTTACGTTGGTGGGGAGCAGCGGGAGCAGTTCTTC. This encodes CASSYVGGEQREQFF.

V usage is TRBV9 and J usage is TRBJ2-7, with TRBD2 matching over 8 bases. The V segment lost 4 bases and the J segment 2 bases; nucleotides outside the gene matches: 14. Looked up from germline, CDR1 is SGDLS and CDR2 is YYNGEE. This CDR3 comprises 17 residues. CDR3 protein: CASSSRRGGESPYEQYF. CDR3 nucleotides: TGTGCCAGCAGCTCAAGACGGGGGGGAGAATCCCCCTACGAGCAGTACTTC.

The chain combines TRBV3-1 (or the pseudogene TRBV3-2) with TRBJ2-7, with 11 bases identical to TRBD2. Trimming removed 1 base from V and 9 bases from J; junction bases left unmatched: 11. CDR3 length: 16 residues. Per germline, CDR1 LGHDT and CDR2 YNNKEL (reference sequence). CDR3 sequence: CASSQGGTSGSMGQYF. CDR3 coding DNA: TGTGCCAGCAGCCAAGGGGGGACTAGCGGTTCGATGGGGCAGTACTTC.

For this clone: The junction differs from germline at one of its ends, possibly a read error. CDR3 in DNA: TGCGCCAGCAGCGGGCAGCGGGGGGGGGCAGATACGCAGTATTTT. Translation: CASSGQRGGADTQYF. This chain connects TRBV5-6 to TRBJ2-3; TRBD2 aligns across 10 bases. The CDR3 sequence is 15 residues long. In germline, CDR1 is SGHDT, CDR2 YYEEEE.

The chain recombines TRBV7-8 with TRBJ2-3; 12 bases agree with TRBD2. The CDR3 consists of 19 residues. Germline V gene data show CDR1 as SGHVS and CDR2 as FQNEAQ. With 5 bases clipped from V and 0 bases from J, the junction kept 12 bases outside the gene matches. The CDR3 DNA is TGTGCCAGCAGCCCGGGGCGACTAGCGGGAGTCGAAAGCACAGATACGCAGTATTTT. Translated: CASSPGRLAGVESTDTQYF.

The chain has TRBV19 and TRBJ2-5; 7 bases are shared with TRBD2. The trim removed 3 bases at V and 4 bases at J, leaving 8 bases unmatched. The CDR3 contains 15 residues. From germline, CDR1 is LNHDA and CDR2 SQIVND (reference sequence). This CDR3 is CASSIASGIGETQYF. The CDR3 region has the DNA TGTGCCAGTAGTATCGCCAGCGGGATTGGAGAGACCCAGTACTTC.

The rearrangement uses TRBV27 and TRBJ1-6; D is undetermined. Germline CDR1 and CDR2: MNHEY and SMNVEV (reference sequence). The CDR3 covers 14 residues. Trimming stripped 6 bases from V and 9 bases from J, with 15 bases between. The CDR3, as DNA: TGTGCCAGCAGAACCGAGGGAGTTAGTTCACCCCTCCACTTT. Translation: CASRTEGVSSPLHF.

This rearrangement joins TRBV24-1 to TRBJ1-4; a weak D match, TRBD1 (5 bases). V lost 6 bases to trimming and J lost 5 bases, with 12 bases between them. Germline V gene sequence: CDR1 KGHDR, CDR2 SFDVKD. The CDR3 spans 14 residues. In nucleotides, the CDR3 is TGTGCCACCAGTACCGGGGGGACCAATGAAAAACTGTTTTTT. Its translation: CATSTGGTNEKLFF.

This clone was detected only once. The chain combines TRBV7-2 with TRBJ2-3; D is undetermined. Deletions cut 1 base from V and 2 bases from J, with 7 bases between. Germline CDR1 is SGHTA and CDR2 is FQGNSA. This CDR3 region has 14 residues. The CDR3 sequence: CASSLGIYTDTQYF. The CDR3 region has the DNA TGTGCCAGCAGCTTAGGGATTTACACAGATACGCAGTATTTT.

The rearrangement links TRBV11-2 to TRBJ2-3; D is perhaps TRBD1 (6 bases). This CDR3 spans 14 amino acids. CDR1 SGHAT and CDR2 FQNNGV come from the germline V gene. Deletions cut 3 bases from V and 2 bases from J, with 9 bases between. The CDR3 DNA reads TGTGCCAGCAGCTTGACAGGACCCACAGATACGCAGTATTTT. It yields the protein CASSLTGPTDTQYF.

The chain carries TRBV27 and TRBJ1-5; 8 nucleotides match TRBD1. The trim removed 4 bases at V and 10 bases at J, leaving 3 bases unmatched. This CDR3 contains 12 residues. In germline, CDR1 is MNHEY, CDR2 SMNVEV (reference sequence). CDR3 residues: CASSSTGGPQHF. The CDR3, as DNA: TGTGCCAGCAGTTCAACAGGGGGTCCCCAGCATTTT.

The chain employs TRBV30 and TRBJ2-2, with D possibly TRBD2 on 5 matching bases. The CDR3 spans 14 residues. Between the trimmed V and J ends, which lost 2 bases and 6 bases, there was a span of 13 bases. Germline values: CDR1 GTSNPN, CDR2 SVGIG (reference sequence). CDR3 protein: CAWSSRGYPGELFF. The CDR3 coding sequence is TGTGCCTGGAGTTCCCGCGGGTATCCCGGGGAGCTGTTTTTT.